Below are 23 T cell receptor beta chains sequenced from a single sample in a study of blood T cell repertoires in COVID-19 (dated by TCRdb to 2020 to 2021). Libraries were constructed by the immunoSEQ multiplex PCR assay. In its TCRdb copy, this immuneACCESS table keeps in-frame sequences only and misses some clones. Where compared with another copy, unresolved V genes explain less than half of these, and the others have no known cause. This sample holds 300,000 to 400,000 clones; around 89% were observed only once. The ten largest account for more than 0.85% of the sample. The sequenced sample consisted of PBMCs or T cells enriched from blood (not recorded which). These receptor sequences come from a woman in her 30s with acute COVID-19.

The V call is TRBV9, the J call TRBJ1-4; D might be TRBD1 (5 bases). The germline gives CDR1 SGDLS, CDR2 YYNGEE. V lost 3 bases, J lost 3 bases, and 18 bases lay in between. The CDR3 loop spans 17 amino acids. The CDR3 sequence is CASSGGQGGLANEKLFF. The CDR3 DNA reads TGTGCCAGCAGCGGTGGGCAGGGAGGTTTGGCTAATGAAAAACTGTTTTTT.

This chain's CDR3 is CASSFSLDHEQYF. The CDR3 DNA is TGTGCCAGCAGCTTCTCGCTAGACCACGAGCAGTACTTC. The gene calls are TRBV7-2 and TRBJ2-7; D is ambiguous. CDR1 is SGHTA, CDR2 FQGNSA, per germline. Trimming removed 3 bases from V and 5 bases from J, with 11 bases in between. The CDR3 is 13 amino acids.

The genes are TRBV27 and TRBJ2-5; the D gene is possibly TRBD1 (6 bases). V was pared by 5 bases and J by 5 bases, with 18 bases between. The germline V gene has CDR1 MNHEY and CDR2 SMNVEV (reference sequence). The CDR3 runs to 15 residues. This chain's CDR3 is CASSPTGPSPETQYF. DNA of the CDR3: TGTGCCAGCAGTCCTACAGGGCCTTCCCCTGAGACCCAGTACTTC.

V gene TRBV12-5 combines with J gene TRBJ2-7, with TRBD2 identical over 15 bases. The CDR3 is 21 amino acids. Germline V gene lookup returns CDR1 LGHNT and CDR2 FRNRAP. V lost 6 bases and J lost 0; bases outside the gene matches: 18. Here the CDR3 DNA reads TGTGCTAGTGGCCCCACACATCCTACCGGGACTAGCGGGGGGCCCTCCTACGAGCAGTACTTC. Protein: CASGPTHPTGTSGGPSYEQYF.

The genes are TRBV7-3 and TRBJ1-1; the D gene is possibly TRBD1 (5 bases). The V and J ends lost 0 bases and 3 bases respectively, with 11 bases between them. Germline CDR1 and CDR2: SGHTA and FQGTGA. The CDR3 extends over 15 amino acids. The CDR3 DNA reads as TGTGCCAGCAGCTTAACGGGGCTAGGGGACACTGAAGCTTTCTTT. It yields the protein CASSLTGLGDTEAFF.

The V and J genes are TRBV19 and TRBJ1-5; D gene uncertain. The V and J ends lost 7 bases and 3 bases respectively, with 13 bases between them. CDR3 length: 14 residues. Looked up from germline, CDR1 is LNHDA and CDR2 is SQIVND (reference sequence). In DNA form, the CDR3 reads TGTGCCAGTAAGGTTGCGGGTCCCAATCAGCCCCAGCATTTT. It is translated as CASKVAGPNQPQHF. Full variable domain (missing parts from reference TRBV19 and TRBJ1-5): DGGITQSPKYLFRKEGQNVTLSCEQNLNHDAMYWYRQDPGQGLRLIYYSQIVNDFQKGDIAEGYSVSREKKESFPLTVTSAQKNPTAFYLCASKVAGPNQPQHFGDGTRLSIL.

This clone was counted once. The V call is TRBV3-1 (or the pseudogene TRBV3-2), the J call TRBJ1-1; weak D call: TRBD1 (6 bases). Trimming pared 0 bases from V and 7 bases from J, leaving 9 bases between. The CDR3 runs 13 residues. Germline CDR1 and CDR2: LGHDT and YNNKEL (reference sequence). CDR3 coding DNA: TGTGCCAGCAGCCAAGAACCGACAGGTGAAGCTTTCTTT. This encodes CASSQEPTGEAFF.

The chain links TRBV11-2 to TRBJ2-7; weak D call: TRBD2 (6 bases). The CDR3 extends over 15 amino acids. Trimming cost V 6 bases and J 2 bases, with 17 bases left between them. Germline V CDR1 and CDR2: SGHAT, FQNNGV. In DNA form, the CDR3 reads TGTGCCAGCAGTGACCCGGGACTTCCACCCTACGAGCAGTACTTC. Protein product: CASSDPGLPPYEQYF.

V usage is TRBV10-2 and J usage is TRBJ1-4; D perhaps matches TRBD1 (6 bases). The CDR3 has 16 residues. Germline CDR1 and CDR2: WSHSY and SAAADI. Trimming took 2 bases from V and 7 from J, leaving 17 bases between them. The CDR3, as DNA: TGCGCCAGCAGTGAGCCCTCACAGGGCAGGGGTGAAAAACTGTTTTTT. It encodes CASSEPSQGRGEKLFF.

The chain has TRBV2 and TRBJ1-1; D not resolved. The CDR3 extends over 14 amino acids. The germline V gene encodes CDR1 SNHLY and CDR2 FYNNEI. The V end was cut by 3 bases, the J end by 2 bases, with 10 bases between. CDR3 bases: TGTGCCAGCAGTGATGGTCAGGTCAACACTGAAGCTTTCTTT. Its translation is CASSDGQVNTEAFF.

The chain recombines TRBV5-6 with TRBJ2-7, with TRBD1 matching 8 bases. Trimming at V came to 4 bases and at J to 4 bases, leaving 7 bases not matched to a gene. CDR1 is SGHDT and CDR2 is YYEEEE in the germline V gene. CDR3 length: 14 residues. The CDR3 sequence is CASSRPGQAYEQYF. CDR3 nucleotide sequence: TGTGCCAGCAGCCGACCGGGACAGGCTTACGAGCAGTACTTC. Complete variable domain (other parts from reference TRBV5-6 and TRBJ2-7): DAGVTQSPTHLIKTRGQQVTLRCSPKSGHDTVSWYQQALGQGPQFIFQYYEEEERQRGNFPDRFSGHQFPNYSSELNVNALLLGDSALYLCASSRPGQAYEQYFGPGTRLTVT.

CDR3 in amino acids: CASSPLGRAANYGYTF. CDR3 DNA: TGCGCCAGCAGCCCCCTGGGCCGAGCAGCTAACTATGGCTACACCTTC. J is TRBJ1-2 and V is TRBV5-1, with D unresolved. The CDR3 has 16 residues. V was shortened by 4 bases and J by 0 bases, with 16 bases between the two germline ends. Germline CDR1 SGHRS, CDR2 YFSETQ.

J is TRBJ2-7 and V is TRBV28; 9 bases map to TRBD1. The CDR3 covers 17 residues. V trimming: 3 bases; J trimming: 1 base; junction bases outside the gene matches: 10. Germline-derived CDR1 and CDR2 are MDHEN and SYDVKM. The CDR3 DNA is TGTGCCAGCAGTTTTGACTCCGGGACAGGGTTGTCCTACGAGCAGTACTTC. It specifies CASSFDSGTGLSYEQYF.

The chain couples TRBV5-1 to TRBJ2-3, with 7 nucleotides matching TRBD2. CDR3 length equals 18 residues. The V and J ends lost 3 bases and 0 bases, in that order; junction bases with no gene match: 13. CDR1 is SGHRS, CDR2 YFSETQ, per germline. The CDR3 loop reads CASSYGLDSIISTDTQYF. CDR3 nucleotides: TGCGCCAGCAGCTACGGACTAGACTCAATAATCAGCACAGATACGCAGTATTTT. The entire variable domain, with the rest obtained from reference TRBV5-1 and TRBJ2-3, is as follows: KAGVTQTPRYLIKTRGQQVTLSCSPISGHRSVSWYQQTPGQGLQFLFEYFSETQRNKGNFPGRFSGRQFSNSRSEMNVSTLELGDSALYLCASSYGLDSIISTDTQYFGPGTRLTVL.

This rearrangement joins TRBV29-1 to TRBJ1-1; no firm D call. The germline V gene has CDR1 SQVTM and CDR2 ANQGSEA. The CDR3 runs to 17 residues. The V gene lost 6 bases and the J gene lost 1 base, with 24 bases spanning the gap. CDR3 sequence reads: CSVDPPPGGQPNTEAFF. DNA for the CDR3: TGCAGCGTCGACCCTCCACCGGGCGGGCAGCCGAACACTGAAGCTTTCTTT.

V and J are TRBV7-3 and TRBJ2-1; TRBD1 is a possible D gene (6 bases). This CDR3 is built from 15 residues. V shed 4 bases and J shed 2 bases, with 12 bases lying between them. Germline V gene lookup returns CDR1 SGHTA and CDR2 FQGTGA. CDR3 coding DNA: TGTGCCAGCAGCTGGGGCAGGGGCACCTACAATGAGCAGTTCTTC. Its translation: CASSWGRGTYNEQFF.

This clone was counted only a few times. Additional DNA sequences in this sample encode the identical CDR3. This chain links TRBV9 with TRBJ2-7; TRBD1 aligns across 8 bases. The ends lost 3 bases at V and 1 base at J; junction bases unmatched: 0. CDR3 length: 13 residues. The germline gives CDR1 SGDLS, CDR2 YYNGEE. CDR3 in amino acids: CASSGQGSYEQYF. CDR3 nucleotides: TGTGCCAGCAGCGGACAGGGGTCCTACGAGCAGTACTTC.

A remark on this clone: Other DNA sequences in the same sample also yield this CDR3. This chain uses TRBV4-1 with TRBJ2-7; D perhaps matches TRBD1 (5 bases). V dropped 0 bases and J dropped 4 bases, with 7 bases sitting between them. Germline CDR1 is MGHRA and CDR2 is YSYEKL. The CDR3 spans 13 residues. The CDR3: CASSQDRGYEQYF. CDR3 bases: TGCGCCAGCAGCCAAGATAGGGGATACGAGCAGTACTTC.

The chain recombines TRBV7-9 with TRBJ2-2; the D gene is possibly TRBD1 (6 bases). V shed 7 bases and J shed 2 bases, with 17 bases lying between them. There are 16 residues in the CDR3. Germline V gives CDR1 SEHNR, CDR2 FQNEAQ (reference sequence). Here the CDR3 reads CASTQARGLNTGELFF. The CDR3 DNA follows: TGTGCCAGCACCCAAGCCAGGGGTCTTAACACCGGGGAGCTGTTTTTT.

V and J are TRBV5-1 and TRBJ1-1; 9 bases map to TRBD1. The CDR3 contains 15 residues. Germline CDR1 reads SGHRS; CDR2 reads YFSETQ. Trimming took 2 bases from V and 3 from J; bases not matched to a gene: 5. The CDR3 region is CASSLTTGGHTEAFF. CDR3 in DNA: TGCGCCAGCAGCTTAACCACAGGGGGCCACACTGAAGCTTTCTTT.

The J gene is TRBJ2-3, the V gene TRBV15, with 7 bases fitting TRBD2. Germline V lookup: CDR1 LNHNV, CDR2 YYDKDF (reference sequence). The junction had 11 bases not matched to a gene; V was cut back by 1 base and J by 7 bases. The CDR3 totals 16 residues. CDR3 residues: CATSRARVGGDNTQYF. Here the CDR3 DNA reads TGTGCCACCAGCAGAGCCAGGGTGGGGGGGGATAATACGCAGTATTTT.

The genes are TRBV19 and TRBJ1-4, with D tentatively TRBD1 (6 bases). Deletions cut 5 bases from V and 8 bases from J, with 15 bases between. Germline CDR1 and CDR2: LNHDA and SQIVND (reference sequence). The CDR3 spans 14 residues. This chain's CDR3 is CASSVTGSGEKLFF. As DNA, the CDR3 is TGTGCCAGTAGTGTAACAGGGTCGGGGGAAAAACTGTTTTTT.

The chain has TRBV10-1 and TRBJ2-3; 8 bases fit TRBD2. V dropped 2 bases and J dropped 4; count of bases not matched to a gene: 5. This CDR3 contains 15 residues. Germline CDR1 and CDR2: WNHNN and SYGVQD (reference sequence). The CDR3 sequence is CASSEGGGLADTQYF. The CDR3 DNA follows: TGCGCCAGCAGTGAGGGCGGGGGGCTGGCAGATACGCAGTATTTT.